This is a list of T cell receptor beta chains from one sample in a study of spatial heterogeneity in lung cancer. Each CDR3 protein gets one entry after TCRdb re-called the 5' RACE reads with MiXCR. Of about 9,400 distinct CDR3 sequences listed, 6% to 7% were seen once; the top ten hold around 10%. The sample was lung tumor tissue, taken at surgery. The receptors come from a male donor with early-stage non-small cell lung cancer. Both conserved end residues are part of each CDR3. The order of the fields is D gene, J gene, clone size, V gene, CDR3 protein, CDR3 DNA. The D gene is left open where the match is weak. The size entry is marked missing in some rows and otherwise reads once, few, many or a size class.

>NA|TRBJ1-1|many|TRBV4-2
CASSQDGAAVRGAFF
TGTGCCAGCAGCCAAGATGGTGCAGCCGTTAGGGGAGCTTTCTTT
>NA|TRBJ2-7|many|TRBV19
CASSLQSGEQYF
TGTGCCAGTAGTCTCCAAAGCGGCGAGCAGTACTTC
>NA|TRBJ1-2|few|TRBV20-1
CSPAIGGYGYTF
TGCAGCCCTGCTATCGGTGGATATGGCTACACCTTC
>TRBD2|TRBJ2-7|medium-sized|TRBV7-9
CASSPTSGISSYEQYF
TGTGCCAGCAGCCCGACTAGCGGGATTAGCTCCTACGAGCAGTACTTC
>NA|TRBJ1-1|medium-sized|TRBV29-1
CSVARLPENTEAFF
TGCAGCGTTGCTCGACTCCCAGAGAACACTGAAGCTTTCTTT
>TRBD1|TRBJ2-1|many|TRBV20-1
CSASPITGGSYNEQFF
TGCAGTGCCTCCCCCATTACAGGGGGCTCCTACAATGAGCAGTTCTTC
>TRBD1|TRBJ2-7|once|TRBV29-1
CSVLTGTASYEQYF
TGCAGCGTCCTCACCGGGACAGCATCCTACGAGCAGTACTTC
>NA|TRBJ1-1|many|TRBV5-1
CASSLIPPGRMNTEAFF
TGCGCCAGCAGCTTGATCCCGCCGGGACGGATGAACACTGAAGCTTTCTTT
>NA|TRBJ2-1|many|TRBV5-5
CASSIRGSSYNEQFF
TGTGCCAGCAGCATACGTGGTAGCTCCTACAATGAGCAGTTCTTC
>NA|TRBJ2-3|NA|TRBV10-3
CAILSGVSTDTQYF
TGTGCCATCCTCTCCGGGGTAAGCACAGATACGCAGTATTTT
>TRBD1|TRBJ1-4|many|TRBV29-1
CSAQREPGGFEKLFF
TGCAGCGCCCAAAGGGAGCCAGGGGGCTTTGAAAAACTGTTTTTT
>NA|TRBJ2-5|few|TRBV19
CASSNAGAQETQYF
TGTGCCAGTAGTAACGCCGGGGCCCAAGAGACCCAGTACTTC
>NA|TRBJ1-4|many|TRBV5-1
CASSSRGGQGIGKLFF
TGCGCCAGCAGCTCCCGAGGGGGACAAGGGATCGGAAAACTGTTTTTT
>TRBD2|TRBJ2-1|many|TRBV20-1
CSARLLAGVNEQFF
TGCAGTGCTAGACTCCTAGCGGGAGTAAATGAGCAGTTCTTC
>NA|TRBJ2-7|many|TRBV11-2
CASSVTGTASYEQYF
TGTGCCAGCAGCGTCACCGGGACTGCCTCCTACGAGCAGTACTTC
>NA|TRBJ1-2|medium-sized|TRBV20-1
CSATPGLTYGYTF
TGCAGTGCAACACCGGGACTGACATATGGCTACACCTTC
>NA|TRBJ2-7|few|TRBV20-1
CSAPRTVEQYF
TGCAGTGCTCCTCGGACTGTCGAGCAGTACTTC
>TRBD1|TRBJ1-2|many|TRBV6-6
CASSLLGQGRGYTF
TGTGCCAGCAGTCTCCTCGGACAGGGAAGGGGCTACACCTTC
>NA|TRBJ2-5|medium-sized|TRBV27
CASSLGRARETQYF
TGTGCCAGCAGTTTAGGCAGGGCCAGGGAGACCCAGTACTTC
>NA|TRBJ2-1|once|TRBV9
CASSVSFGSSYNEQFF
TGTGCCAGCAGCGTCAGCTTCGGGAGCTCCTACAATGAGCAGTTCTTC
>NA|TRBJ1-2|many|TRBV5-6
CASSRTGYGYTF
TGTGCCAGCAGCCGGACGGGCTATGGCTACACCTTC
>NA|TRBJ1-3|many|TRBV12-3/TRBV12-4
CASIRENSNTIYF
TGTGCCAGCATTCGCGAGAACAGTAACACCATATATTTT
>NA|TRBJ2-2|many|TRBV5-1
CASSLASDTGELFF
TGCGCCAGCAGCTTGGCCTCGGACACCGGGGAGCTGTTTTTT
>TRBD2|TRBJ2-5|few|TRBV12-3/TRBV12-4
CASRRGGETQYF
TGTGCCAGCAGACGGGGGGGAGAGACCCAGTACTTC
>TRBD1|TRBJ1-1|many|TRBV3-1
CASSPGQLNTEAFF
TGTGCCAGCAGCCCGGGACAGCTAAACACTGAAGCTTTCTTT